Each of the 30 T cell receptor beta chains below was sequenced from the same sample in a study of control samples from healthy donors and cancer patients (TCRdb year 2020). The library was generated by the immunoSEQ multiplex PCR assay. In TCRdb, the immuneACCESS table is reduced to in-frame sequences with V and J assigned. These tables do not hold every clone; where another copy was compared, an unresolved V gene accounts for under half, and the others remain unexplained. Across this sample there are 50,000 to 55,000 clones, with roughly 96% seen only once. The ten largest account for 2.4% of the sample. Sample: blood. These receptors all stem from a man between 25 and 39 years old in good health.

This clone was picked up one time. V usage is TRBV9 and J usage is TRBJ2-5, with D perhaps TRBD1 or TRBD2 (5 bases each). The CDR3 loop spans 15 amino acids. The germline V gene encodes CDR1 SGDLS and CDR2 YYNGEE. V lost 0 bases and J 1 base, leaving 10 bases between the germline ends. The CDR3 sequence is CASSVAGTAQETQYF. The CDR3 nucleotides are TGTGCCAGCAGCGTAGCTGGGACGGCCCAAGAGACCCAGTACTTC.

This chain joins TRBV10-3 and TRBJ2-5, with D maybe TRBD1 (6 bases). Germline assignment: CDR1 ENHRY and CDR2 SYGVKD. The CDR3 contains 16 residues. The germline V and J ends were trimmed by 3 bases and 0 bases, with 14 bases remaining between them. CDR3 sequence reads: CAISDHAGGHQETQYF. For the CDR3, the DNA is TGTGCCATCAGTGACCACGCTGGGGGCCACCAAGAGACCCAGTACTTC.

This clone was counted a single time. The V gene is TRBV10-3, the J gene TRBJ2-1; TRBD2 matches at 11 bases. V was pared by 10 bases and J by 0 bases, with 8 bases of the junction left unmatched. The CDR3 length is 16 residues. The V gene's germline CDR1 is ENHRY and CDR2 SYGVKD. The CDR3 loop reads CATFMTSGVSYNEQFF. CDR3 sequence (DNA): TGTGCCACTTTCATGACTAGCGGGGTCTCCTACAATGAGCAGTTCTTC.

The rearrangement links TRBV14 to TRBJ1-2, with a weak D call TRBD1 (6 bases). The germline V gene has CDR1 SGHDN and CDR2 FVKESK. The CDR3 runs 13 residues. V was clipped by 1 base and J by 7 bases, with 10 bases between them. CDR3 loop: CASSQAQGFGYTF. The CDR3 nucleotides are TGTGCCAGCAGCCAAGCACAGGGATTTGGCTACACCTTC.

This rearrangement joins TRBV5-1 to TRBJ1-1; D is ambiguous. Germline CDR1 reads SGHRS; CDR2 reads YFSETQ. The CDR3 covers 15 residues. Trimming left V 5 bases short and J 0 bases short, with 14 bases between. CDR3 residues: CASSRQASMNTEAFF. The CDR3 nucleotides read TGCGCCAGCAGTCGCCAGGCAAGCATGAACACTGAAGCTTTCTTT. The full variable domain, its missing parts supplied by reference TRBV5-1 and TRBJ1-1, is KAGVTQTPRYLIKTRGQQVTLSCSPISGHRSVSWYQQTPGQGLQFLFEYFSETQRNKGNFPGRFSGRQFSNSRSEMNVSTLELGDSALYLCASSRQASMNTEAFFGQGTRLTVV.

V is TRBV6-6 and J is TRBJ2-1, with D maybe TRBD2 (7 bases). CDR3 length equals 13 residues. Germline CDR1 and CDR2: MNHNY and SVGAGI (reference sequence). CDR3 in DNA: TGTGCAGCAGAGGGGGGGGCGAGAAATGAGCAGTTCTTC. Protein: CAAEGGARNEQFF.

J is TRBJ2-1 and V is TRBV10-2, with D uncertain. The CDR3 spans 15 residues. Trimming removed 6 bases at V and 2 bases at J, with 14 bases between. The germline gives CDR1 WSHSY, CDR2 SAAADI. The CDR3 nucleotides read TGCGCCAGCAGACCGAACCAATCCCCCTACAATGAGCAGTTCTTC. Translation: CASRPNQSPYNEQFF.

The rearrangement uses TRBV28 and TRBJ2-7; D is ambiguous. Germline loops: CDR1 MDHEN, CDR2 SYDVKM. With 2 bases removed from V and 0 bases from J, the gap between germline ends came to 5 bases. The CDR3 has 13 amino acids. Here the CDR3 DNA reads TGTGCCAGCAGTTTAATCGACTCCTACGAGCAGTACTTC. It codes for CASSLIDSYEQYF.

This chain uses TRBV7-8 with TRBJ2-2, with 11 positions matching TRBD2. CDR3 length: 17 residues. CDR1 SGHVS and CDR2 FQNEAQ come from the germline V gene. With V trimmed by 4 bases and J by 0 bases, 4 bases remained unmatched. The CDR3 DNA follows: TGTGCCAGCAGCTCCGAGACTAGCGGGACGAACACCGGGGAGCTGTTTTTT. Protein sequence: CASSSETSGTNTGELFF.

The genes are TRBV5-6 and TRBJ2-7, with 7 bases identical to TRBD2. Looked up from germline, CDR1 is SGHDT and CDR2 is YYEEEE. Trimming at V came to 4 bases and at J to 7 bases, leaving 8 bases not matched to a gene. The CDR3 has 13 amino acids. The CDR3 DNA follows: TGTGCCAGCAGCCTACGACTAGCTTGGGAGCAGTACTTC. This encodes CASSLRLAWEQYF.

The chain combines TRBV5-7 with TRBJ2-2, with 11 bases that match TRBD2. TRBV5-7 is an ORF; its function is uncertain. The CDR3 is 17 residues long. V shed 3 bases and J 6 bases; nucleotides not matched to a gene: 10. CDR3 loop: CASSWGLAATRAGELFF. The CDR3 DNA follows: TGTGCCAGCAGCTGGGGACTAGCGGCAACAAGGGCCGGGGAGCTGTTTTTT.

This clone was seen only once. This chain links TRBV10-3 with TRBJ2-3; D is possibly TRBD1 (6 bases). The CDR3 spans 15 residues. The germline CDR1 and CDR2 sequences are ENHRY and SYGVKD. V was clipped by 1 base and J by 0 bases, with 8 bases between them. The chain's CDR3 is CAISEWGHSTDTQYF. CDR3 coding DNA: TGTGCCATCAGTGAGTGGGGACATAGCACAGATACGCAGTATTTT.

The chain recombines TRBV5-5 with TRBJ2-1; possible D gene TRBD2, 6 bases. The CDR3 length is 20 residues. The germline V gene has CDR1 SGHKS and CDR2 YYEKEE (reference sequence). Trimming pared 1 base from V and 0 bases from J, leaving 23 bases between. CDR3 loop: CASSLLRPGVGPPSYNEQFF. DNA of the CDR3: TGTGCCAGCAGCTTGTTGAGACCGGGGGTAGGTCCCCCCTCCTACAATGAGCAGTTCTTC.

J is TRBJ2-7 and V is TRBV2; 8 bases line up with TRBD1. CDR3 length: 14 amino acids. The V gene end was trimmed by 6 bases and the J gene end by 1 base; junction bases not matched to a gene: 5. Germline CDR1 is SNHLY and CDR2 is FYNNEI. The CDR3 here is CASSVDRVSYEQYF. CDR3 DNA: TGTGCCAGCAGCGTGGACAGGGTTTCCTACGAGCAGTACTTC.

This clone occurred once. The V gene is TRBV5-5, the J gene TRBJ2-5; weak D call: TRBD2 (6 bases). CDR3 length: 14 amino acids. Per germline, CDR1 SGHKS and CDR2 YYEKEE (reference sequence). V was shortened by 2 bases and J by 4 bases, with 12 bases between the two germline ends. In nucleotides, the CDR3 is TGTGCCAGCAGCTTCAGCGGGCTGGGAGAGACCCAGTACTTC. Encoded protein: CASSFSGLGETQYF. Full variable domain (outside the CDR3, taken from reference TRBV5-5 and TRBJ2-5): DAGVTQSPTHLIKTRGQQVTLRCSPISGHKSVSWYQQVLGQGPQFIFQYYEKEERGRGNFPDRFSARQFPNYSSELNVNALLLGDSALYLCASSFSGLGETQYFGPGTRLLVL.

This rearrangement joins TRBV10-1 to TRBJ2-1, with 15 bases lining up with TRBD2. Germline lookup yields CDR1 WNHNN and CDR2 SYGVQD (reference sequence). The J segment lost 2 bases and the V segment lost 10 bases, leaving 6 bases of the junction unmatched. The CDR3 extends over 16 amino acids. The CDR3 DNA follows: TGCGCCACCGGGACTAGCGGGAGGTTTCCCTACAATGAGCAGTTCTTC. Amino acids: CATGTSGRFPYNEQFF.

This chain joins TRBV6-6 and TRBJ2-1; 9 positions match TRBD1. The V segment lost 7 bases and the J segment 12 bases; nucleotides outside the gene matches: 13. The CDR3 extends over 14 amino acids. CDR1 MNHNY and CDR2 SVGAGI come from the germline V gene (reference sequence). CDR3 coding DNA: TGTGCCAGCAAAGTCTGGGACAGGGCGTTTTTGCAGTTCTTC. It translates to CASKVWDRAFLQFF.

The V and J genes are TRBV2 and TRBJ1-1, with 10 positions matching TRBD1. Germline trimming cut 0 bases from V and 6 bases from J; bases unmatched to any gene: 13. The CDR3 is made up of 18 amino acids. The germline V gene has CDR1 SNHLY and CDR2 FYNNEI. The CDR3 here is CASSEALGTGDIRPEAFF. CDR3 bases: TGTGCCAGCAGTGAAGCGCTTGGGACAGGGGACATTCGACCTGAAGCTTTCTTT.

V is TRBV4-3 and J is TRBJ2-3; 7 bases are a match to TRBD1. CDR1 is LGHNA, CDR2 YSLEER, per germline. CDR3 length: 14 residues. The V and J ends lost 2 bases and 8 bases, in that order; junction bases with no gene match: 7. The CDR3, as DNA: TGCGCCAGCAGCCAAAACAGGGGCTTGCTTACGCAGTATTTT. This gives the protein CASSQNRGLLTQYF.

The genes are TRBV9 and TRBJ1-2; D gene uncertain. V gave up 0 bases and J gave up 0 bases, with 6 bases separating them. The germline V gene encodes CDR1 SGDLS and CDR2 YYNGEE. The CDR3 sequence is 14 residues long. The CDR3 region has the DNA TGTGCCAGCAGCGTAGCTACAGCTAACTATGGCTACACCTTC. Translated: CASSVATANYGYTF.

This clone showed up just once. J is TRBJ2-7 and V is TRBV7-9; D remains ambiguous. V was pared by 3 bases and J by 7 bases, with 10 bases between. The CDR3 extends over 12 amino acids. The germline V gene has CDR1 SEHNR and CDR2 FQNEAQ (reference sequence). This CDR3 is CASSFRYSEQYF. CDR3 nucleotide sequence: TGTGCCAGCAGCTTCCGTTATTCTGAGCAGTACTTC.

This chain links TRBV3-1 (or the pseudogene TRBV3-2) with TRBJ1-5, with D unclear. The CDR3 extends over 14 amino acids. V lost 5 bases and J 3 bases, leaving 11 bases between the germline ends. The germline V gene has CDR1 LGHDT and CDR2 YNNKEL (reference sequence). The CDR3 here is CASSAGRLNQPQHF. Written as DNA, the CDR3 is TGTGCCAGCAGCGCAGGACGGCTCAATCAGCCCCAGCATTTT.

The chain has TRBV27 and TRBJ2-1; D possibly corresponds to TRBD2 (5 bases). CDR1 and CDR2 (germline): MNHEY, SMNVEV (reference sequence). The V and J ends lost 5 bases and 4 bases respectively, with 9 bases between them. This CDR3 is built from 13 residues. The CDR3 DNA follows: TGTGCCAGCAGTGCAACGGGGTACAATGAGCAGTTCTTC. Protein sequence: CASSATGYNEQFF.

The rearrangement uses TRBV7-2 and TRBJ1-6; 12 positions agree with TRBD1. Unmatched junction bases numbered 3, after V lost 2 bases and J lost 10 bases. Germline V CDR1 and CDR2: SGHTA, FQGNSA. The CDR3 contains 15 residues. CDR3 amino acids: CASSLKGQGASPLHF. The CDR3 bases are TGTGCCAGCAGCTTAAAGGGACAGGGGGCATCACCCCTCCACTTT.

In regard to this clone: The sample carries other DNA sequences with the same CDR3. V and J are TRBV5-6 and TRBJ2-5, with 8 bases that match TRBD1. The CDR3 totals 15 residues. Germline CDR1 reads SGHDT; CDR2 reads YYEEEE. V lost 2 bases to trimming and J lost 0 bases; unmatched junction nucleotides: 3. CDR3 residues: CASSFLQGDQETQYF. In nucleotides, the CDR3 is TGTGCCAGCAGCTTTTTACAGGGGGACCAAGAGACCCAGTACTTC.

This clone occurred once. The chain carries TRBV18 and TRBJ1-3; 11 nucleotides line up with TRBD1. CDR1 KGHSH and CDR2 LQKENI come from the germline V gene. This CDR3 contains 17 residues. The J segment lost 9 bases and the V segment lost 3 bases, leaving 13 bases of the junction unmatched. The CDR3 spells CASSPDRTGGAVATIYF. The CDR3 coding sequence is TGTGCCAGCTCACCCGACCGGACAGGGGGCGCGGTGGCCACCATATATTTT. The full variable domain, rest sourced from reference TRBV18 and TRBJ1-3, is NAGVMQNPRHLVRRRGQEARLRCSPMKGHSHVYWYRQLPEEGLKFMVYLQKENIIDESGMPKERFSAEFPKEGPSILRIQQVVRGDSAAYFCASSPDRTGGAVATIYFGEGSWLTVV.

This CDR3 is CAFRLAGRNTGELFF. In DNA, the CDR3 is TGTGCCTTCCGGCTAGCGGGACGGAACACCGGGGAGCTGTTTTTT. This sequence joins TRBV30 and TRBJ2-2; 9 bases are shared with TRBD2. The CDR3 spans 15 residues. The V gene's germline CDR1 is GTSNPN and CDR2 SVGIG (reference sequence). After removal of 7 bases from V and 1 base from J, the junction contained 7 bases not matched to a gene.

The chain carries TRBV7-2 and TRBJ1-6; weak D call: TRBD1 (5 bases). Germline CDR1 and CDR2: SGHTA and FQGNSA. The V end lost 4 bases, the J end lost 5 bases, and 12 bases lay between the germline ends. The CDR3 sequence is 15 residues long. CDR3: CASSSRGRDNSPLHF. In nucleotides, the CDR3 is TGTGCCAGCAGCTCGAGGGGCAGAGATAATTCACCCCTCCACTTT.

This clone was seen a single time. The gene calls are TRBV4-1 and TRBJ1-2; D might be TRBD1 (5 bases). With 0 bases removed from V and 4 bases from J, the gap between germline ends came to 12 bases. Germline assignment: CDR1 MGHRA and CDR2 YSYEKL. This CDR3 has 15 residues. The CDR3 coding sequence is TGCGCCAGCAGCCAAGATACCCCAGGGACCTATGGCTACACCTTC. Translation: CASSQDTPGTYGYTF.

J is TRBJ1-4 and V is TRBV28; 7 nucleotides match TRBD1. The CDR3 length is 14 residues. Germline CDR1 and CDR2: MDHEN and SYDVKM. The V and J ends lost 4 bases and 4 bases, in that order; junction bases with no gene match: 3. The CDR3, as DNA: TGTGCCAGCAGTTCGGGACAGCATAATGAAAAACTGTTTTTT. It is translated as CASSSGQHNEKLFF.